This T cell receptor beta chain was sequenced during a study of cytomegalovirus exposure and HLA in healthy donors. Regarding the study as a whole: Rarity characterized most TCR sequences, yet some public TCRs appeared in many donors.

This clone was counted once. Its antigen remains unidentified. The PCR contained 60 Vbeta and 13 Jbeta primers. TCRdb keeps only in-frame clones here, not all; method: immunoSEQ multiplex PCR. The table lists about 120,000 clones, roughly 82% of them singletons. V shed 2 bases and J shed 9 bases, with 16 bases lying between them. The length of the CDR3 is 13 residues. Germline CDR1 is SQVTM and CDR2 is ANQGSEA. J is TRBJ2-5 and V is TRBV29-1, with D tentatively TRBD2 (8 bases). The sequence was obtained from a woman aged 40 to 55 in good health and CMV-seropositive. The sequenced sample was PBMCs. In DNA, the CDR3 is TGCAGCGTTGAAATGGGGACAGCGGGGGCCCAGTACTTC. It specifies CSVEMGTAGAQYF.